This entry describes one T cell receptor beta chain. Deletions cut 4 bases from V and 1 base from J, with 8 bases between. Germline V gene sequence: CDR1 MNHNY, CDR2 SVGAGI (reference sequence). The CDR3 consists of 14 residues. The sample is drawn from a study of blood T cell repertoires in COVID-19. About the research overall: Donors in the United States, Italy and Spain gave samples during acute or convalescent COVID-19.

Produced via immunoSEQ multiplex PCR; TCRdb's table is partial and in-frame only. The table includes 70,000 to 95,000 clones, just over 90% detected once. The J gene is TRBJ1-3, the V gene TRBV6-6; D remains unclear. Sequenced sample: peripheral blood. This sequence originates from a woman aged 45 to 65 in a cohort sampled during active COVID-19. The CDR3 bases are TGTGCCAGCAGTTCGGGATTTTCTGGAAACACCATATATTTT. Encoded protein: CASSSGFSGNTIYF.